Each of the 22 T cell receptor beta chains below was sequenced from the same sample in a study of T cells and copy number aberrations in small-cell lung cancer. Only in-frame clones appear in the TCRdb table, and some are missing; sequencing was by immunoSEQ multiplex PCR. The table has 9,400 or so clones, about 75% seen once. What was sequenced was normal tissue next to the tumor. These receptors all stem from a man aged 55 to 69 with small cell lung cancer.

This clone came up once. The chain combines TRBV28 with TRBJ2-2, with a weak D call TRBD2 (5 bases). V was cut by 4 bases and J by 9 bases, with 15 bases left in between. The germline V gene encodes CDR1 MDHEN and CDR2 SYDVKM. This CDR3 has 14 residues. CDR3 protein: CASSSDLASRELFF. CDR3 nucleotide sequence: TGTGCCAGCAGTTCGGACTTGGCTTCGCGGGAGCTGTTTTTT.

The chain recombines TRBV5-4 with TRBJ2-1, with D perhaps assigned TRBD1 or TRBD2 (5 bases each). Germline CDR1 is SGHNT and CDR2 is YYREEE (reference sequence). The CDR3 sequence is 15 residues long. Between the trimmed V and J ends, which lost 0 bases and 5 bases, there was a span of 12 bases. CDR3 coding DNA: TGTGCCAGCAGCTTGGTGGGGGATCGGAACAATGAGCAGTTCTTC. It translates to CASSLVGDRNNEQFF.

The chain has TRBV7-9 and TRBJ2-1; D unclear. CDR1 is SEHNR, CDR2 FQNEAQ, per germline (reference sequence). Trimming cost V 5 bases and J 8 bases, with 22 bases left between them. The CDR3 consists of 16 residues. The CDR3 region has the DNA TGTGCCAGCAGCCCAGTCTTGGGTCGGCCTGGTGATGAGCAGTTCTTC. It specifies CASSPVLGRPGDEQFF.

The chain uses TRBV5-1 and TRBJ1-4; 11 bases match TRBD1. The length of the CDR3 is 17 residues. CDR1 is SGHRS and CDR2 is YFSETQ in the germline V gene. The trim removed 4 bases at V and 3 bases at J, leaving 8 bases unmatched. The CDR3 is CASSRGQGAVANEKLFF. CDR3 bases: TGCGCCAGCAGCCGTGGACAGGGGGCGGTGGCTAATGAAAAACTGTTTTTT.

CDR3: CASSFQQAPQYF. CDR3 bases: TGTGCCAGCAGCTTCCAACAGGCTCCCCAGTACTTC. This chain uses TRBV7-8 with TRBJ2-5; maybe TRBD1 (5 bases). V lost 3 bases and J lost 9, with 11 bases in between. Per germline, CDR1 SGHVS and CDR2 FQNEAQ. This CDR3 is built from 12 residues. The whole variable domain, filled in from reference TRBV7-8 and TRBJ2-5, reads GAGVSQSPRYKVAKRGQDVALRCDPISGHVSLFWYQQALGQGPEFLTYFQNEAQLDKSGLPSDRFFAERPEGSVSTLKIQRTQQEDSAVYLCASSFQQAPQYFGPGTRLLVL.

This clone was detected a few times. The chain has TRBV27 and TRBJ1-3; D remains ambiguous. Per the germline V gene, CDR1 is MNHEY and CDR2 is SMNVEV (reference sequence). The V and J ends lost 3 bases and 3 bases respectively, with 12 bases between them. The CDR3 sequence is 15 residues long. The CDR3 region is CASSFSGVGGNTIYF. As DNA, the CDR3 is TGTGCCAGCAGTTTCAGCGGGGTGGGTGGAAACACCATATATTTT.

CDR3 bases: TGTGCCAGCAGCTTATCGGCAGGGGGTAACAATGAGCAGTTCTTC. Protein product: CASSLSAGGNNEQFF. V gene TRBV7-6 combines with J gene TRBJ2-1; 7 bases line up with TRBD1. Unmatched junction bases numbered 6, after V lost 2 bases and J lost 5 bases. Germline V gene data show CDR1 as SGHVS and CDR2 as FNYEAQ. The CDR3 covers 15 residues.

V and J are TRBV7-3 and TRBJ2-3; D unresolved. In germline, CDR1 is SGHTA, CDR2 FQGTGA. Trimming took off 3 bases at V and 2 bases at J, with 6 bases between the two ends. The CDR3 is made up of 13 amino acids. The CDR3 spells CASSLGDTDTQYF. The CDR3 region has the DNA TGTGCCAGCAGCTTGGGTGACACAGATACGCAGTATTTT. Filled out from reference TRBV7-3 and TRBJ2-3, the complete variable domain reads GAGVSQTPSNKVTEKGKYVELRCDPISGHTALYWYRQSLGQGPEFLIYFQGTGAADDSGLPNDRFFAVRPEGSVSTLKIQRTERGDSAVYLCASSLGDTDTQYFGPGTRLTVL.

The rearrangement joins TRBV6-5 to TRBJ2-7; 9 bases are a match to TRBD2. V gave up 3 bases and J gave up 3 bases; unmatched junction bases: 6. The CDR3 has 15 amino acids. Germline CDR1 is MNHEY and CDR2 is SVGAGI. CDR3 DNA: TGTGCCAGCAGTTATGCTAGCGGGATTCGCTACGAGCAGTACTTC. Translation gives CASSYASGIRYEQYF.

This clone was recorded only once. CDR3 amino acids: CASSLFDGADTQYF. CDR3 DNA: TGTGCCAGCAGCTTGTTTGACGGAGCAGATACGCAGTATTTT. The genes are TRBV5-8 and TRBJ2-3; D not resolved. The V end was cut by 1 base, the J end by 4 bases, with 10 bases between. CDR3 length: 14 residues. Germline V CDR1 and CDR2: SGHTS, YDEGEE.

J is TRBJ2-7 and V is TRBV5-1, with 9 nucleotides matching TRBD1. V shed 3 bases, J shed 2 bases, and the junction held 6 bases outside the gene matches. The CDR3 covers 15 residues. Germline CDR1 reads SGHRS; CDR2 reads YFSETQ. The CDR3 coding sequence is TGCGCCAGCAGCTCACCGGGACAGGGTCCCTACGAGCAGTACTTC. Protein sequence: CASSSPGQGPYEQYF.

This clone was detected only once. The chain couples TRBV5-1 to TRBJ1-2; D remains unclear. The V and J ends lost 6 bases and 5 bases respectively, with 14 bases between them. This CDR3 is 13 amino acids long. Germline values: CDR1 SGHRS, CDR2 YFSETQ. The CDR3 loop is CASNMDGGYGYTF. In nucleotides, the CDR3 is TGCGCCAGCAATATGGACGGCGGTTATGGCTACACCTTC.

This chain links TRBV27 with TRBJ1-1; no reliable D call. The CDR3 has 13 residues. Germline assignment: CDR1 MNHEY and CDR2 SMNVEV (reference sequence). The V gene lost 2 bases and the J gene lost 6 bases, with 10 bases spanning the gap. Here the CDR3 reads CASSLRRDAEAFF. The CDR3 DNA reads TGTGCCAGCAGTTTAAGGCGGGATGCTGAAGCTTTCTTT.

This clone is medium-sized in the sample. The rearrangement links TRBV27 to TRBJ2-2, with 9 bases that match TRBD1. The junction had 5 bases not matched to a gene; V was cut back by 5 bases and J by 4 bases. The CDR3 has 15 residues. The germline CDR1 and CDR2 sequences are MNHEY and SMNVEV (reference sequence). In DNA form, the CDR3 reads TGTGCCAGCAGTCCGCGGGACAGGGTCACCGGGGAGCTGTTTTTT. Translation gives CASSPRDRVTGELFF.

Details on this clone: A read error may produce the germline difference seen at one junction end. CDR3 bases: TGCGCCAGCAAACTAGCGGAAAACACCAGGGAGCTGTTTTTT. Translation: CASKLAENTRELFF. The rearrangement uses TRBV4-1 and TRBJ2-2; 8 bases agree with TRBD2. The CDR3 has 14 amino acids. The germline gives CDR1 MGHRA, CDR2 YSYEKL.

In this sample, this clone turned up a few times. The gene calls are TRBV11-2 and TRBJ2-3; no clear D. The CDR3 is 15 residues long. Trimming removed 0 bases from V and 0 bases from J, with 7 bases in between. The V gene's germline CDR1 is SGHAT and CDR2 FQNNGV. DNA for the CDR3: TGTGCCAGCAGCTTAGAAGATGCTAGCACAGATACGCAGTATTTT. Translation gives CASSLEDASTDTQYF.

The V and J genes are TRBV18 and TRBJ1-1; D is unclear. V was clipped by 6 bases and J by 1 base, with 9 bases between them. Germline CDR1 reads KGHSH; CDR2 reads LQKENI. This CDR3 spans 13 amino acids. CDR3 in DNA: TGTGCCAGCTCCCTGACTCAGAACACTGAAGCTTTCTTT. Amino acids: CASSLTQNTEAFF.

This rearrangement joins TRBV19 to TRBJ1-4; D may be TRBD1 (6 bases). The CDR3 is 14 amino acids. Trimming pared 5 bases from V and 7 bases from J, leaving 14 bases between. Germline V gene sequence: CDR1 LNHDA, CDR2 SQIVND (reference sequence). CDR3 sequence reads: CASSAITGTEKLFF. The CDR3 DNA is TGTGCCAGTAGTGCCATAACAGGGACTGAAAAACTGTTTTTT.

CDR3 in DNA: TGTGCCAGTGTCGGCAGAAGAGATGAAAAACTGTTTTTT. It codes for CASVGRRDEKLFF. The chain carries TRBV19 and TRBJ1-4, with D uncertain. The germline CDR1 and CDR2 sequences are LNHDA and SQIVND (reference sequence). The CDR3 length is 13 residues. Trimming shortened V by 8 bases and J by 6 bases, and 13 bases separated the two germline ends.

The gene calls are TRBV19 and TRBJ1-2; D uncertain. Germline CDR1 reads LNHDA; CDR2 reads SQIVND (reference sequence). The CDR3 loop spans 13 amino acids. Trimming took 2 bases from V and 5 from J, leaving 9 bases between them. For the CDR3, the DNA is TGTGCCAGTAGTATAAATAAGGGTTATGGCTACACCTTC. Translation: CASSINKGYGYTF.

This chain links TRBV5-1 with TRBJ2-3; 11 bases map to TRBD2. Germline V gene lookup returns CDR1 SGHRS and CDR2 YFSETQ. The CDR3 covers 18 residues. The ends lost 4 bases at V and 1 base at J; junction bases unmatched: 11. The CDR3: CASSRPTSGKGGTDTQYF. DNA for the CDR3: TGCGCCAGCAGCAGACCGACTAGCGGGAAGGGGGGCACAGATACGCAGTATTTT.

This chain connects TRBV2 to TRBJ1-1; no reliable D call. Germline V gene lookup returns CDR1 SNHLY and CDR2 FYNNEI. V was clipped by 0 bases and J by 11 bases, with 13 bases between them. This CDR3 has 13 residues. This CDR3 is CASSEATAIWAFF. The CDR3 coding sequence is TGTGCCAGCAGTGAAGCTACGGCCATTTGGGCTTTCTTT.